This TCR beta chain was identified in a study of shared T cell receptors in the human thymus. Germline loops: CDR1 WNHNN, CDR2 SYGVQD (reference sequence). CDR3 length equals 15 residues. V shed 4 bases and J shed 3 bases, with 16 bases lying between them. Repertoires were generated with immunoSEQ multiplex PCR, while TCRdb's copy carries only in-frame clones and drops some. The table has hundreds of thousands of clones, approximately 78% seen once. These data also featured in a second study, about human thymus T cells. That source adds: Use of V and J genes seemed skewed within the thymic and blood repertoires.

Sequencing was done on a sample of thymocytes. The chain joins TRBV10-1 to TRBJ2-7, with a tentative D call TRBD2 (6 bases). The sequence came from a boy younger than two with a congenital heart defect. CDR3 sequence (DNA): TGCGCCAGCAGTGCGGGAGAGGGTTTAAACTACGAGCAGTACTTC. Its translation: CASSAGEGLNYEQYF.